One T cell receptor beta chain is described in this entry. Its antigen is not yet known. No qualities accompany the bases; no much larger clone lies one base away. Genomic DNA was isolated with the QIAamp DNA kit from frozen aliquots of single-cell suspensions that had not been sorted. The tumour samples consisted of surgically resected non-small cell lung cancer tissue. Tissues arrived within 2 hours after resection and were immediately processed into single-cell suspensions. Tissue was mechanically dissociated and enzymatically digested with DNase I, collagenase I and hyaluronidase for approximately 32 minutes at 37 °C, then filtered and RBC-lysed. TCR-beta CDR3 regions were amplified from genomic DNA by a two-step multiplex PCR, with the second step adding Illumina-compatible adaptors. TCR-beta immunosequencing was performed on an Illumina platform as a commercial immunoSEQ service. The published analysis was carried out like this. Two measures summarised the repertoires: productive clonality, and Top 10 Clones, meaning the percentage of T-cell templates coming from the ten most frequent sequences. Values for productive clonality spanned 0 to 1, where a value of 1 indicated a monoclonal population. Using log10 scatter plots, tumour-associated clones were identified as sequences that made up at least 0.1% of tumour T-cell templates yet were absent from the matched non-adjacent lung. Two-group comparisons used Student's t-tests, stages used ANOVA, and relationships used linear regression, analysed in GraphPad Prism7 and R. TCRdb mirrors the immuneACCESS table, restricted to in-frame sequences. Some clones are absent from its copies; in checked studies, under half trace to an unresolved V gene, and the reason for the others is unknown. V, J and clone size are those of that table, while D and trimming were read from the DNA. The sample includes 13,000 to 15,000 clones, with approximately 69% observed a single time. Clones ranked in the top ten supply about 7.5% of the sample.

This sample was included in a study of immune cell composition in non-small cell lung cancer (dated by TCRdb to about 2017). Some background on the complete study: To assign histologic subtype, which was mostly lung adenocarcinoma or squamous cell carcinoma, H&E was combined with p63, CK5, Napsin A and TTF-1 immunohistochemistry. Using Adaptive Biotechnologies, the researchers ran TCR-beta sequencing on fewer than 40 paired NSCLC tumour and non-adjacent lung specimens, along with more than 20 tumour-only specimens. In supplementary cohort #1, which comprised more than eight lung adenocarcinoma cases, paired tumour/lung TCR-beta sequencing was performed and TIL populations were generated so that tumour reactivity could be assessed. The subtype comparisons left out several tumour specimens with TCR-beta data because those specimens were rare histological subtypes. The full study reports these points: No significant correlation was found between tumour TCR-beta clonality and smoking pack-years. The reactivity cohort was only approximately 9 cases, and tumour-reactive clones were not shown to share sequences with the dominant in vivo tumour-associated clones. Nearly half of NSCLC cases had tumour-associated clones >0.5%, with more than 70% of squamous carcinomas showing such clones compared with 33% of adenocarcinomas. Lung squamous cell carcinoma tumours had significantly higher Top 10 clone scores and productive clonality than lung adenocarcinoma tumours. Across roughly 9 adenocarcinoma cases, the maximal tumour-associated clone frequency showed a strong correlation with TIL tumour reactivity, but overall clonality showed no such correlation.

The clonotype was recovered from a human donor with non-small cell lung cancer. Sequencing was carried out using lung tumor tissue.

The CDR3 region has the sequence CASSSAAGTQAEAFF. The bases read TGTGCCAGCTCATCCGCAGCCGGGACACAGGCTGAAGCTTTCTTT. The chain is encoded by TRBV18 joined to TRBJ1-1; possibly the D gene is TRBD1, per 6 matching bases. The germline V gene supplies CDR1 KGHSH and CDR2 LQKENI. The CDR3 has 15 amino acids, counting the end cysteine and phenylalanine. Just the 45-base CDR3 DNA is kept, in frame starting at base 1. V and J lose 5 bases and 6 bases, and a span of 19 bases separates them.